This is a list of T cell receptor beta chains from one sample in a study of shared clonotypes between healthy human individuals. Here immunoSEQ multiplex PCR was the method, and the copy in TCRdb shows in-frame clones only, minus some. Among about 1 million clones listed, more than 65% were seen once. Sequencing was carried out using memory CD4+ T cells sorted from blood. The receptors derive from a man between 18 and 29 years old in good health. Each CDR3 is given with its conserved first and last residue. The order of the fields is V gene, J gene, clone size, D gene, CDR3 DNA, CDR3 protein. A D gene is named only where the DNA matches it firmly. The size entry is marked missing in some rows and otherwise reads once, few, many or a size class.

V gene: TRBV9
J gene: TRBJ2-7
clone size: -
D gene: -
CDR3 DNA: TGTGCCAGCAGCGCCCGAAAGCTATCCAAAGCGCACTCCTACGAGCAGTACTTC
CDR3 protein: CASSARKLSKAHSYEQYF

V gene: TRBV5-1
J gene: TRBJ1-4
clone size: -
D gene: -
CDR3 DNA: TGCGCCAGCAGCCTGGACAGTACTAATGAAAAACTGTTTTTT
CDR3 protein: CASSLDSTNEKLFF

V gene: TRBV2
J gene: TRBJ2-6
clone size: -
D gene: -
CDR3 DNA: TGTGCCAGCAGTGAAATCAGAGGGGCCAACGTCCTGACTTTC
CDR3 protein: CASSEIRGANVLTF

V gene: TRBV19
J gene: TRBJ2-7
clone size: once
D gene: TRBD1
CDR3 DNA: TGTGCCAGTAGCGAAACAGGGGGTGAAGACGAGCAGTACTTC
CDR3 protein: CASSETGGEDEQYF

V gene: TRBV7-2
J gene: TRBJ1-4
clone size: once
D gene: TRBD1
CDR3 DNA: TGTGCCAGCAGTAACAGGGGGCGTAAAAGTGAAAAACTGTTTTTT
CDR3 protein: CASSNRGRKSEKLFF

V gene: TRBV30
J gene: TRBJ1-1
clone size: many
D gene: -
CDR3 DNA: TGTGCCTGGAGTGGGGGGCAAAACACTGAAGCTTTCTTT
CDR3 protein: CAWSGGQNTEAFF

V gene: TRBV9
J gene: TRBJ2-3
clone size: -
D gene: -
CDR3 DNA: TGTGCCAGCAGCGCCGGGACTTCCACAGATACGCAGTATTTT
CDR3 protein: CASSAGTSTDTQYF

V gene: TRBV30
J gene: TRBJ2-3
clone size: -
D gene: TRBD2
CDR3 DNA: TGTGCCTGGAGTGGTCTAGCGGGGGGCCTCAGCACAGATACGCAGTATTTT
CDR3 protein: CAWSGLAGGLSTDTQYF

V gene: TRBV7-9
J gene: TRBJ1-4
clone size: many
D gene: TRBD1
CDR3 DNA: TGTGCCAGCAGCTTAGCGACTCCGACAGGGGCTAATGAAAAACTGTTTTTT
CDR3 protein: CASSLATPTGANEKLFF

V gene: TRBV7-2
J gene: TRBJ2-3
clone size: -
D gene: -
CDR3 DNA: TGTGCCAGCAGCAGGACCGGGACGCCAACAGATACGCAGTATTTT
CDR3 protein: CASSRTGTPTDTQYF

V gene: TRBV28
J gene: TRBJ2-1
clone size: -
D gene: TRBD2
CDR3 DNA: TGTGCCAGCGGGATAGCGGGGAGCTCCTACAATGAGCAGTTCTTC
CDR3 protein: CASGIAGSSYNEQFF

V gene: TRBV5-4
J gene: TRBJ1-1
clone size: few
D gene: -
CDR3 DNA: TGTGCCAGCAGCATCAGCAGTATGAACACTGAAGCTTTCTTT
CDR3 protein: CASSISSMNTEAFF

V gene: TRBV30
J gene: TRBJ2-5
clone size: -
D gene: TRBD2
CDR3 DNA: TGTGCCTCCGCTACGGGACTAGCGGGGGCAGAGACCCAGTACTTC
CDR3 protein: CASATGLAGAETQYF

V gene: TRBV11-2
J gene: TRBJ2-1
clone size: -
D gene: TRBD2
CDR3 DNA: TGTGCCACCCACCCGGGGCTAGCGGGAGTGAGGCAGTTCTTC
CDR3 protein: CATHPGLAGVRQFF

V gene: TRBV2
J gene: TRBJ2-3
clone size: -
D gene: TRBD1
CDR3 DNA: TGTGCCAGCAGTTGGACAGGGAGCACAGATACGCAGTATTTT
CDR3 protein: CASSWTGSTDTQYF

V gene: TRBV6-6
J gene: TRBJ2-7
clone size: -
D gene: -
CDR3 DNA: TGTGCCACCGTCTCCGGGACTGCTAACGAGCAGTACTTC
CDR3 protein: CATVSGTANEQYF

V gene: TRBV30
J gene: TRBJ1-2
clone size: -
D gene: TRBD1
CDR3 DNA: TGTGCCTGGAACGCCGGAGGGACAGCTAACTATGGCTACACCTTC
CDR3 protein: CAWNAGGTANYGYTF

V gene: TRBV11-3
J gene: TRBJ2-5
clone size: -
D gene: -
CDR3 DNA: TGTGCCAGCAGCCCCGGTTCAGACCACAAGACCCAGTACTTC
CDR3 protein: CASSPGSDHKTQYF

V gene: TRBV25-1
J gene: TRBJ1-1
clone size: -
D gene: -
CDR3 DNA: TGTGCCAGCAGTCAAGGGGGGGCACCGATTCACAAAGCTTTCTTT
CDR3 protein: CASSQGGAPIHKAFF

V gene: TRBV7-2
J gene: TRBJ2-7
clone size: -
D gene: -
CDR3 DNA: TGTGCCAGCAGCTTGGGCGGCGGGACCAAGACTTACGAGCAGTACTTC
CDR3 protein: CASSLGGGTKTYEQYF

V gene: TRBV18
J gene: TRBJ1-6
clone size: -
D gene: -
CDR3 DNA: TGTGCCAGCTCACCACCGGGGGATAATTCACCCCTCCACTTT
CDR3 protein: CASSPPGDNSPLHF

V gene: TRBV6-1
J gene: TRBJ2-3
clone size: once
D gene: -
CDR3 DNA: TGTGCCAGCAGTATCGGGGAAAGCACAGATACGCAGTATTTT
CDR3 protein: CASSIGESTDTQYF

V gene: TRBV5-4
J gene: TRBJ2-2
clone size: -
D gene: -
CDR3 DNA: TGTGCCAGCAGCATCAAATTCCCGAACACCGGGGAGCTGTTTTTT
CDR3 protein: CASSIKFPNTGELFF

V gene: TRBV27
J gene: TRBJ2-1
clone size: -
D gene: -
CDR3 DNA: TGTGCCAGCAGTTTATATGAGGATTCGGGTGAGCAGTTCTTC
CDR3 protein: CASSLYEDSGEQFF

V gene: TRBV5-1
J gene: TRBJ2-1
clone size: -
D gene: -
CDR3 DNA: TGCGCCAGCAGCTTGGAGGGAAGCTACAATGAGCAGTTCTTC
CDR3 protein: CASSLEGSYNEQFF

V gene: TRBV27
J gene: TRBJ1-6
clone size: few
D gene: -
CDR3 DNA: TGTGCCAGCAGTTCCAGACAGAGCTATAATTCACCCCTCCACTTT
CDR3 protein: CASSSRQSYNSPLHF

V gene: TRBV9
J gene: TRBJ2-7
clone size: -
D gene: TRBD2
CDR3 DNA: TGTGCCAGCAGCGTAGAACCAGGCGGGGGGCTCTACGAGCAGTACTTC
CDR3 protein: CASSVEPGGGLYEQYF

V gene: TRBV5-4
J gene: TRBJ2-3
clone size: -
D gene: -
CDR3 DNA: TGTGCCAGCAGCTTGGCCGCAGCGGGTGGAGGACGGGATACGCAGTATTTT
CDR3 protein: CASSLAAAGGGRDTQYF

V gene: TRBV14
J gene: TRBJ1-4
clone size: -
D gene: -
CDR3 DNA: TGTGCCAGCAGCCAAGAGGTGCTTGGGCCCAGGAAACTGTTTTTT
CDR3 protein: CASSQEVLGPRKLFF

V gene: TRBV30
J gene: TRBJ2-7
clone size: few
D gene: -
CDR3 DNA: TGTGCCTGGAGTGTAGGGACACCTAAGATTTCCTACGAGCAGTACTTC
CDR3 protein: CAWSVGTPKISYEQYF

V gene: TRBV6-4
J gene: TRBJ2-3
clone size: -
D gene: -
CDR3 DNA: TGTGCCAGCAGTGGCGGGGCCCCCACAGATACGCAGTATTTT
CDR3 protein: CASSGGAPTDTQYF

V gene: TRBV4-1
J gene: TRBJ1-4
clone size: many
D gene: -
CDR3 DNA: TGCGCCAGCAGCCAAGATCCGGATTTAGAAAAACTGTTTTTT
CDR3 protein: CASSQDPDLEKLFF

V gene: TRBV2
J gene: TRBJ2-2
clone size: -
D gene: -
CDR3 DNA: TGTGCCAGCGACTGGGGGACCGGGGAGCTGTTTTTT
CDR3 protein: CASDWGTGELFF

V gene: TRBV19
J gene: TRBJ2-1
clone size: -
D gene: TRBD2
CDR3 DNA: TGTGCCAGTAGTATAGATCTAACTAGCGGGAGGTGGGACAATGAGCAGTTCTTC
CDR3 protein: CASSIDLTSGRWDNEQFF

V gene: TRBV9
J gene: TRBJ2-7
clone size: -
D gene: TRBD2
CDR3 DNA: TGTGCCAGCAGCGTAGGCCCCTCAGGCGGGGGGAACTACGAGCAGTACTTC
CDR3 protein: CASSVGPSGGGNYEQYF

V gene: TRBV5-5
J gene: TRBJ1-2
clone size: -
D gene: TRBD1
CDR3 DNA: TGTGCCAGCAGCCCAGCCCAGGGGGCAATCTATGGCTACACCTTC
CDR3 protein: CASSPAQGAIYGYTF

V gene: TRBV18
J gene: TRBJ1-4
clone size: -
D gene: -
CDR3 DNA: TGTGCCAGCTCACCAGGGGTCGGTGAAAAACTGTTTTTT
CDR3 protein: CASSPGVGEKLFF

V gene: TRBV2
J gene: TRBJ2-5
clone size: once
D gene: TRBD2
CDR3 DNA: TGTGCCAGCAAGCAAGAAGCGGGATACGAGACCCAGTACTTC
CDR3 protein: CASKQEAGYETQYF

V gene: TRBV4-1
J gene: TRBJ1-5
clone size: -
D gene: -
CDR3 DNA: TGCGCCAGCAGCCAAGGTATTATCGCGGGTAGCACTCAGCCCCAGCATTTT
CDR3 protein: CASSQGIIAGSTQPQHF

V gene: TRBV5-1
J gene: TRBJ1-2
clone size: -
D gene: -
CDR3 DNA: TGCGCCAGCAGCTTGGCCAGACAGAATAACTATGGCTACACCTTC
CDR3 protein: CASSLARQNNYGYTF

V gene: TRBV30
J gene: TRBJ2-7
clone size: -
D gene: -
CDR3 DNA: TGTGCCTGGGACACGAGCTCCTACGAGCAGTACTTC
CDR3 protein: CAWDTSSYEQYF